A single sample gave rise to the 27 T cell receptor beta chains below, sequenced in a study of T cell responses to AZD1222 COVID-19 vaccine. Assay used: immunoSEQ multiplex PCR; TCRdb lists only in-frame clones, some missing. The sample lists 150,000 to 180,000 clones; 70% to 90% were seen once. The sample consisted of peripheral blood, taken on day 0 of MenACWY control vaccination. These receptors originate from an adult in good health.

DNA for the CDR3: TGCAGCGTTGCCGGACTAGCGGTTGATACGCAGTATTTT. Its translation: CSVAGLAVDTQYF. The rearrangement joins TRBV29-1 to TRBJ2-3, with TRBD2 identical over 10 bases. Germline trimming cut 4 bases from V and 6 bases from J; bases unmatched to any gene: 4. Per the germline V gene, CDR1 is SQVTM and CDR2 is ANQGSEA. The CDR3 length is 13 residues.

The V and J genes are TRBV7-9 and TRBJ2-2; TRBD1 aligns across 7 bases. The CDR3 spans 16 residues. The germline CDR1 and CDR2 sequences are SEHNR and FQNEAQ (reference sequence). After removal of 2 bases from V and 0 bases from J, the junction contained 3 bases not matched to a gene. The CDR3 reads CASSLNTGANTGELFF. Here the CDR3 DNA reads TGTGCCAGCAGCTTAAACACAGGGGCGAACACCGGGGAGCTGTTTTTT.

This chain connects TRBV7-9 to TRBJ1-1; D gene unclear. This CDR3 comprises 15 residues. The germline CDR1 and CDR2 sequences are SEHNR and FQNEAQ (reference sequence). Trimming stripped 3 bases from V and 6 bases from J, with 17 bases between. CDR3 sequence (DNA): TGTGCCAGCAGCTTGGTTTCCCGAACCCGGCCTGAAGCTTTCTTT. It specifies CASSLVSRTRPEAFF. Full variable domain (remainder filled in from reference TRBV7-9 and TRBJ1-1): DTGVSQNPRHKITKRGQNVTFRCDPISEHNRLYWYRQTLGQGPEFLTYFQNEAQLEKSRLLSDRFSAERPKGSFSTLEIQRTEQGDSAMYLCASSLVSRTRPEAFFGQGTRLTVV.

The rearrangement links TRBV5-1 to TRBJ2-7; 10 bases fit TRBD1. The length of the CDR3 is 15 residues. The trim removed 9 bases at V and 1 base at J, leaving 10 bases unmatched. The germline CDR1 and CDR2 sequences are SGHRS and YFSETQ. For the CDR3, the DNA is TGCGCCACCCAATTCGACAGGGGGCCATCCTACGAGCAGTACTTC. As protein: CATQFDRGPSYEQYF. The full variable domain, its missing parts supplied by reference TRBV5-1 and TRBJ2-7, is KAGVTQTPRYLIKTRGQQVTLSCSPISGHRSVSWYQQTPGQGLQFLFEYFSETQRNKGNFPGRFSGRQFSNSRSEMNVSTLELGDSALYLCATQFDRGPSYEQYFGPGTRLTVT.

This clone came up a few times. The chain links TRBV28 to TRBJ1-1; the D is unclear. The V end was cut by 3 bases, the J end by 8 bases, with 10 bases between. CDR3 length equals 12 residues. Germline loops: CDR1 MDHEN, CDR2 SYDVKM. The CDR3 nucleotides read TGTGCCAGCAGTTTTTCGGTAGCAGAAGCTTTCTTT. Protein: CASSFSVAEAFF.

The rearrangement uses TRBV18 and TRBJ2-2, with D maybe TRBD2 (6 bases). Looked up from germline, CDR1 is KGHSH and CDR2 is LQKENI. This CDR3 has 15 amino acids. The germline V and J ends were trimmed by 1 base and 5 bases, with 11 bases remaining between them. CDR3 sequence reads: CASSPRGTWTGELFF. The CDR3 region has the DNA TGTGCCAGCTCACCACGCGGGACGTGGACCGGGGAGCTGTTTTTT.

This clone was picked up a small number of times. The V and J genes are TRBV6-5 and TRBJ2-1, with D possibly being TRBD1 or TRBD2 (5 bases each). Germline V lookup: CDR1 MNHEY, CDR2 SVGAGI. The ends were cut back, 1 base at V and 6 bases at J, with 10 bases in the middle. The CDR3 totals 14 residues. CDR3 sequence (DNA): TGTGCCAGCAGTTACTTCTCAGGGACCAATGAGCAGTTCTTC. Translating gives CASSYFSGTNEQFF.

This clone was picked up a small number of times. The chain carries TRBV14 and TRBJ2-1, with 13 nucleotides matching TRBD2. CDR1 is SGHDN, CDR2 FVKESK, per germline. This CDR3 is 14 amino acids long. The J segment lost 12 bases and the V segment lost 4 bases, leaving 6 bases of the junction unmatched. DNA for the CDR3: TGTGCCAGCAGCCCTTTTCGACTAGCGGGAGGGCAGTTCTTC. Protein sequence: CASSPFRLAGGQFF.

V and J are TRBV28 and TRBJ1-2; possible D gene TRBD1, 6 bases. The CDR3 runs 14 residues. The germline gives CDR1 MDHEN, CDR2 SYDVKM. The V and J ends lost 3 bases and 4 bases respectively, with 12 bases between them. The CDR3 coding sequence is TGTGCCAGCAGTTTCGAGACAGGCTCCTATGGCTACACCTTC. This gives the protein CASSFETGSYGYTF.

The chain combines TRBV30 with TRBJ1-5; D unresolved. Trimming removed 1 base at V and 2 bases at J, with 9 bases between. Looked up from germline, CDR1 is GTSNPN and CDR2 is SVGIG (reference sequence). CDR3 size: 14 residues. The CDR3 DNA is TGTGCCTGGAGTGAGTACGGAGGCAATCAGCCCCAGCATTTT. This translates into CAWSEYGGNQPQHF.

This clone appeared a few times. The rearrangement links TRBV27 to TRBJ2-1; possible D gene TRBD2, 5 bases. The CDR3 has 14 amino acids. Per the germline V gene, CDR1 is MNHEY and CDR2 is SMNVEV (reference sequence). The V gene lost 4 bases and the J gene lost 3 bases, with 10 bases spanning the gap. CDR3 sequence: CASSSDYFYNEQFF. As DNA, the CDR3 is TGTGCCAGCAGTTCCGACTATTTCTACAATGAGCAGTTCTTC.

The rearrangement joins TRBV18 to TRBJ2-1; 7 bases align to TRBD2. CDR1 KGHSH and CDR2 LQKENI come from the germline V gene. V shed 3 bases and J 9 bases; nucleotides not matched to a gene: 11. The CDR3 totals 15 residues. The CDR3 nucleotides read TGTGCCAGCTCACCTTCCGGGACTACCGATGGTGAGCAGTTCTTC. Translated, it gives CASSPSGTTDGEQFF.

This chain uses TRBV7-3 with TRBJ2-1; TRBD2 agrees at 7 bases. Germline V gives CDR1 SGHTA, CDR2 FQGTGA. The CDR3 is made up of 15 amino acids. The junction had 8 bases not matched to a gene; V was cut back by 7 bases and J by 2 bases. The CDR3 is CASNQGGGTYNEQFF. In DNA form, the CDR3 reads TGTGCCAGCAACCAAGGCGGGGGAACCTACAATGAGCAGTTCTTC.

The rearrangement uses TRBV6-4 and TRBJ2-3; TRBD1 agrees at 10 bases. V trimming: 6 bases; J trimming: 0 bases; junction bases outside the gene matches: 3. Germline assignment: CDR1 MRHNA and CDR2 SNTAGT. This CDR3 has 15 residues. In DNA, the CDR3 is TGTGCCAGCAGAGGGACAGGGGCTAGCACAGATACGCAGTATTTT. Translating gives CASRGTGASTDTQYF.

This chain uses TRBV5-1 with TRBJ1-4; 8 nucleotides match TRBD1. The CDR3 has 17 residues. Germline V gene sequence: CDR1 SGHRS, CDR2 YFSETQ. Trimming at V came to 0 bases and at J to 4 bases, leaving 8 bases not matched to a gene. CDR3 in DNA: TGCGCCAGCAGCTTGGCCTTTGGGACAGGCCGTAATGAAAAACTGTTTTTT. Residues: CASSLAFGTGRNEKLFF.

The chain joins TRBV7-2 to TRBJ1-5; a weak D match, TRBD1 (6 bases). CDR1 and CDR2 from the germline V gene are SGHTA and FQGNSA. Trimming removed 1 base from V and 3 bases from J, with 10 bases in between. The CDR3 covers 15 residues. The CDR3 protein is CASSLDGGLNQPQHF. CDR3 in DNA: TGTGCCAGCAGCTTAGATGGGGGGCTCAATCAGCCCCAGCATTTT. The full variable domain, with the rest looked up from reference TRBV7-2 and TRBJ1-5, is GAGVSQSPSNKVTEKGKDVELRCDPISGHTALYWYRQSLGQGLEFLIYFQGNSAPDKSGLPSDRFSAERTGGSVSTLTIQRTQQEDSAVYLCASSLDGGLNQPQHFGDGTRLSIL.

The chain is built from TRBV27 and TRBJ1-6; D is uncertain. Germline V lookup: CDR1 MNHEY, CDR2 SMNVEV (reference sequence). This CDR3 is 15 amino acids long. The V end lost 6 bases, the J end lost 9 bases, and 18 bases lay between the germline ends. CDR3 bases: TGTGCCAGCAGGAGATATCGGGATGGGGTTTCACCCCTCCACTTT. This encodes CASRRYRDGVSPLHF.

This chain joins TRBV10-1 and TRBJ2-1; TRBD2 agrees at 10 bases. The CDR3 has 16 residues. With 3 bases clipped from V and 3 bases from J, the junction kept 5 bases outside the gene matches. Germline CDR1 reads WNHNN; CDR2 reads SYGVQD (reference sequence). CDR3 sequence reads: CASSEGLAGDYNEQFF. The CDR3 region has the DNA TGCGCCAGCAGTGAAGGGCTAGCGGGGGACTACAATGAGCAGTTCTTC.

The rearrangement joins TRBV7-2 to TRBJ2-3; TRBD2 matches at 8 bases. Looked up from germline, CDR1 is SGHTA and CDR2 is FQGNSA. This CDR3 has 15 amino acids. V dropped 2 bases and J dropped 1; count of bases not matched to a gene: 2. CDR3 sequence reads: CASSLRSGGTDTQYF. CDR3 nucleotides: TGTGCCAGCAGCTTACGTAGCGGGGGCACAGATACGCAGTATTTT.

The gene calls are TRBV19 and TRBJ1-5, with 10 bases fitting TRBD1. V was pared by 5 bases and J by 0 bases, with 7 bases of the junction left unmatched. The CDR3 loop spans 17 amino acids. The V gene's germline CDR1 is LNHDA and CDR2 SQIVND (reference sequence). The CDR3 DNA reads TGTGCCAGTAGTCCCTGGACAGGGGGTACTAGCAATCAGCCCCAGCATTTT. Translation: CASSPWTGGTSNQPQHF.

This chain connects TRBV5-8 to TRBJ1-1; D is undetermined. Germline assignment: CDR1 SGHTS and CDR2 YDEGEE. CDR3 length: 13 amino acids. With 4 bases removed from V and 3 bases from J, the gap between germline ends came to 10 bases. CDR3 region: CASSGYWDTEAFF. CDR3 DNA sequence: TGTGCCAGCAGCGGCTATTGGGACACTGAAGCTTTCTTT.

This sequence joins TRBV7-9 and TRBJ2-2; TRBD1 matches 7 bases. The CDR3 spans 18 residues. Germline loops: CDR1 SEHNR, CDR2 FQNEAQ (reference sequence). With V trimmed by 8 bases and J by 0 bases, 15 bases remained unmatched. CDR3 nucleotides: TGTGCCAGCCCCCGCCCGGGCAGGGGGTCCGCGAACACCGGGGAGCTGTTTTTT. It encodes CASPRPGRGSANTGELFF.

This chain's CDR3 is CASSRSFYGYTF. The DNA of the CDR3 is TGTGCCAGTAGCCGGAGTTTCTATGGCTACACCTTC. The V gene is TRBV19, the J gene TRBJ1-2; D gene unclear. Between the trimmed V and J ends, which lost 6 bases and 4 bases, there was a span of 9 bases. Germline CDR1 LNHDA, CDR2 SQIVND (reference sequence). This CDR3 spans 12 amino acids. The variable domain in full, completed from reference TRBV19 and TRBJ1-2, reads DGGITQSPKYLFRKEGQNVTLSCEQNLNHDAMYWYRQDPGQGLRLIYYSQIVNDFQKGDIAEGYSVSREKKESFPLTVTSAQKNPTAFYLCASSRSFYGYTFGSGTRLTVV.

The rearrangement joins TRBV18 to TRBJ1-4; D is uncertain. This CDR3 spans 16 amino acids. Trimming pared 2 bases from V and 0 bases from J, leaving 10 bases between. Germline CDR1 and CDR2: KGHSH and LQKENI. The CDR3 sequence is CASSPNSQATNEKLFF. The CDR3 nucleotides read TGTGCCAGCTCACCAAACAGCCAAGCAACTAATGAAAAACTGTTTTTT. Supplemented by reference TRBV18 and TRBJ1-4, the full variable domain reads NAGVMQNPRHLVRRRGQEARLRCSPMKGHSHVYWYRQLPEEGLKFMVYLQKENIIDESGMPKERFSAEFPKEGPSILRIQQVVRGDSAAYFCASSPNSQATNEKLFFGSGTQLSVL.

V gene TRBV7-3 combines with J gene TRBJ2-5, with TRBD1 matching over 11 bases. Looked up from germline, CDR1 is SGHTA and CDR2 is FQGTGA. This CDR3 has 13 residues. Trimming took 6 bases from V and 9 from J; bases not matched to a gene: 6. This CDR3 reads CASSPGQGASQYF. In DNA, the CDR3 is TGTGCCAGCAGTCCCGGACAGGGGGCATCCCAGTACTTC. Together with reference TRBV7-3 and TRBJ2-5, the CDR3 gives the full variable domain: GAGVSQTPSNKVTEKGKYVELRCDPISGHTALYWYRQSLGQGPEFLIYFQGTGAADDSGLPNDRFFAVRPEGSVSTLKIQRTERGDSAVYLCASSPGQGASQYFGPGTRLLVL.

On this clone: Other DNA sequences within the sample encode an identical CDR3. The chain couples TRBV5-6 to TRBJ1-4, with 8 bases aligning to TRBD1. This CDR3 has 15 residues. After removal of 4 bases from V and 0 bases from J, the junction contained 2 bases not matched to a gene. Per germline, CDR1 SGHDT and CDR2 YYEEEE. This chain's CDR3 is CASSLTGATNEKLFF. Here the CDR3 DNA reads TGTGCCAGCAGCCTGACAGGGGCAACTAATGAAAAACTGTTTTTT.

The rearrangement links TRBV11-2 to TRBJ2-3, with 10 bases that match TRBD2. Trimming at V came to 0 bases and at J to 4 bases, leaving 4 bases not matched to a gene. Germline values: CDR1 SGHAT, CDR2 FQNNGV. The CDR3 contains 16 residues. CDR3 in amino acids: CASSLDERGGPDTQYF. DNA for the CDR3: TGTGCCAGCAGCTTAGATGAGCGGGGGGGCCCAGATACGCAGTATTTT. Supplemented by reference TRBV11-2 and TRBJ2-3, the full variable domain reads EAGVAQSPRYKIIEKRQSVAFWCNPISGHATLYWYQQILGQGPKLLIQFQNNGVVDDSQLPKDRFSAERLKGVDSTLKIQPAKLEDSAVYLCASSLDERGGPDTQYFGPGTRLTVL.